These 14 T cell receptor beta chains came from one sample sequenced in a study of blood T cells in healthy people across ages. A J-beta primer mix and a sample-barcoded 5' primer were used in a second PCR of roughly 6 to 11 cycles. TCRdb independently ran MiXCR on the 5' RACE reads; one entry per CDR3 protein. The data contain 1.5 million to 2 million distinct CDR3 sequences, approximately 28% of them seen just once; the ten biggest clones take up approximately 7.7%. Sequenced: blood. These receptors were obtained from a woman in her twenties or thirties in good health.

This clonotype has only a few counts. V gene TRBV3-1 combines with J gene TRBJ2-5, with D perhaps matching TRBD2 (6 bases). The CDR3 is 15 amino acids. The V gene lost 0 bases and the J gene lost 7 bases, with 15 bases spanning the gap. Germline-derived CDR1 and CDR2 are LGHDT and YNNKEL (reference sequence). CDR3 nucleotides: TGTGCCAGCAGCCAAGATAGGCTAGCGATAGGGACCCAGTACTTC. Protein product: CASSQDRLAIGTQYF.

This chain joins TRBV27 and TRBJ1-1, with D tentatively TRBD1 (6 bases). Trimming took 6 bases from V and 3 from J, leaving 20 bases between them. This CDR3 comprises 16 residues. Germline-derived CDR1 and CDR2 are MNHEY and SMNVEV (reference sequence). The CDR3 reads CASSQDRGGGYTEAFF. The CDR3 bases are TGTGCCAGCAGCCAAGATCGAGGAGGGGGGTACACTGAAGCTTTCTTT.

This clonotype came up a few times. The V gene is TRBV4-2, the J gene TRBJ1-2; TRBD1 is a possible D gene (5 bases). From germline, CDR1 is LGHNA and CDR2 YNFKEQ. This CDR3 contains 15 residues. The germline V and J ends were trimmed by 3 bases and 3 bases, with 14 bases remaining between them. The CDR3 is CASSQAGDRDYGYTF. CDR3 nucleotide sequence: TGTGCCAGCAGCCAGGCGGGGGACCGTGACTATGGCTACACCTTC.

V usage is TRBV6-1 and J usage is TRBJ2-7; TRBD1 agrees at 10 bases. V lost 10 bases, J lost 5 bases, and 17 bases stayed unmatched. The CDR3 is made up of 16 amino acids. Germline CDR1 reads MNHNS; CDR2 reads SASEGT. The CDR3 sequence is CANSPYEGQGRNEQYF. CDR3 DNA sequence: TGTGCCAACAGCCCATACGAGGGACAGGGGAGAAACGAGCAGTACTTC.

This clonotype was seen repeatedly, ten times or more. CDR3: CSVSLSGQSAGANVLTF. In DNA, the CDR3 is TGCAGCGTTAGCCTCTCAGGACAGTCGGCTGGGGCCAACGTCCTGACTTTC. The chain carries TRBV29-1 and TRBJ2-6; possible D gene TRBD1, 6 bases. Germline CDR1 is SQVTM and CDR2 is ANQGSEA. V was clipped by 5 bases and J by 2 bases, with 19 bases between them. The CDR3 extends over 17 amino acids.

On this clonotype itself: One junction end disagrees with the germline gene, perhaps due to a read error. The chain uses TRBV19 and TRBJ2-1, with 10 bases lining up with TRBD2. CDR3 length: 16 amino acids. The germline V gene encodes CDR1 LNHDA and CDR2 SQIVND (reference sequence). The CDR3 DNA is TGTGCCAGTAGTCTGAGCGGGAGGGCCTCCAACAATGAGCAGTTCTTC. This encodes CASSLSGRASNNEQFF.

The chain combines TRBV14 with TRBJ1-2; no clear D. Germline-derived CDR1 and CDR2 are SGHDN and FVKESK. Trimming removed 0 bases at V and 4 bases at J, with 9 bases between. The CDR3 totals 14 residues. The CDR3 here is CASSQDLRSYGYTF. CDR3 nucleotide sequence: TGTGCCAGCAGCCAAGACCTCCGGAGCTATGGCTACACCTTC.

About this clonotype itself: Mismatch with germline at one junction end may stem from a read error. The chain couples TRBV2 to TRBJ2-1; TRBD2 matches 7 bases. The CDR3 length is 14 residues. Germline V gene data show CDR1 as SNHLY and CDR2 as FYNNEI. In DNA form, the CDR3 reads TGTGCCAGCAGTGAAGGGCGGGGGTTGGTTGAGCAGGTCTTC. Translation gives CASSEGRGLVEQVF.

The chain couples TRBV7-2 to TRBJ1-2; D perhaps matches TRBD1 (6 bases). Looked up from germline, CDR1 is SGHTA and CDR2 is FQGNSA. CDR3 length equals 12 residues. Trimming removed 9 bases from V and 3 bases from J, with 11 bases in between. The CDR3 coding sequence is TGTGCCAGTACAAGACAGGACTATGGCTACACCTTC. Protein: CASTRQDYGYTF.

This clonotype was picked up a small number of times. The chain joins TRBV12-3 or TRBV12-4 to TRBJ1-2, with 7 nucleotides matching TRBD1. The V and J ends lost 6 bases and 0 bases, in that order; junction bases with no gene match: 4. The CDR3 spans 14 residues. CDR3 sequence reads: CASRDRRTNYGYTF. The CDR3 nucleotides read TGTGCCAGCAGGGACAGGAGAACTAACTATGGCTACACCTTC.

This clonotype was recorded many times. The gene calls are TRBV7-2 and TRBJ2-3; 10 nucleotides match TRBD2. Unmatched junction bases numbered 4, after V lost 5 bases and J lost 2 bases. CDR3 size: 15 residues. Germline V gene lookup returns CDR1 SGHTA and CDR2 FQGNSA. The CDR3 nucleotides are TGTGCCAGCAGCCCACTAGCGGGGACCACAGATACGCAGTATTTT. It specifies CASSPLAGTTDTQYF. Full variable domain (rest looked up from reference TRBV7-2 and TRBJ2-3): GAGVSQSPSNKVTEKGKDVELRCDPISGHTALYWYRQSLGQGLEFLIYFQGNSAPDKSGLPSDRFSAERTGGSVSTLTIQRTQQEDSAVYLCASSPLAGTTDTQYFGPGTRLTVL.

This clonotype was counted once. The CDR3 is CASSGSAGLSYNEQFF. In nucleotides, the CDR3 is TGTGCCAGCAGCGGGTCAGCGGGTCTCTCCTACAATGAGCAGTTCTTC. The genes are TRBV7-2 and TRBJ2-1, with D possibly matching TRBD2 (6 bases). Trimming cost V 5 bases and J 0 bases, with 14 bases left between them. The CDR3 extends over 16 amino acids. CDR1 is SGHTA, CDR2 FQGNSA, per germline.

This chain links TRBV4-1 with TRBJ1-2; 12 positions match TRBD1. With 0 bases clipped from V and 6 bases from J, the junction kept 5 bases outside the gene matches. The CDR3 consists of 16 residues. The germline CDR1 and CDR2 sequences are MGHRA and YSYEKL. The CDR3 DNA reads TGCGCCAGCAGCCAAGATGGGACAGGGGGCGCCGATGGCTACACCTTC. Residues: CASSQDGTGGADGYTF.

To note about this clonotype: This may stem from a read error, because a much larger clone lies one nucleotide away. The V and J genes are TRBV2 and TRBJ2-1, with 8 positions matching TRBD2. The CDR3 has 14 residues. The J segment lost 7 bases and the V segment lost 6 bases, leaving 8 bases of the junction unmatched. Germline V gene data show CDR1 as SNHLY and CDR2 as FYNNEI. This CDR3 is CASRASGGINEQFF. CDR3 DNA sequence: TGTGCCAGCAGGGCCAGCGGGGGTATAAATGAGCAGTTCTTC.